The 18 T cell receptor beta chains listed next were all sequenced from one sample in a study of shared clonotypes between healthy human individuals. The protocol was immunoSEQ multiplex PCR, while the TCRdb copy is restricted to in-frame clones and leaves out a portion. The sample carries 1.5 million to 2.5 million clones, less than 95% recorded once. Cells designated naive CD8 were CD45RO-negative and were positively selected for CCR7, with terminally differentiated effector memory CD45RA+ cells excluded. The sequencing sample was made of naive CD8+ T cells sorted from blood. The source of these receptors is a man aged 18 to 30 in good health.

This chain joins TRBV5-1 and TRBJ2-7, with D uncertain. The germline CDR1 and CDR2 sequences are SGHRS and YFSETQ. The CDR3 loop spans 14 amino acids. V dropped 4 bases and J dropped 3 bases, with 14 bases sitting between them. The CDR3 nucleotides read TGCGCCAGCAGCGTTGGGCCGGGCCTCTACGAGCAGTACTTC. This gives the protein CASSVGPGLYEQYF.

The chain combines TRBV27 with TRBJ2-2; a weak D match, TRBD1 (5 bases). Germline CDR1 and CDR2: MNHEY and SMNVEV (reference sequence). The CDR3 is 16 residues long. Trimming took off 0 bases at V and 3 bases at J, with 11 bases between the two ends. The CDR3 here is CASSLSSPGYTGELFF. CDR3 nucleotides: TGTGCCAGCAGTTTATCGTCCCCAGGGTACACCGGGGAGCTGTTTTTT.

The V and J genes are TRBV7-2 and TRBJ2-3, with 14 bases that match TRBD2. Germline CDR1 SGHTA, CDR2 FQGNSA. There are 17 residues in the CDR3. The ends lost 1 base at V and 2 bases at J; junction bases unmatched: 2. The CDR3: CASSLGTSGGLTDTQYF. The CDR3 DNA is TGTGCCAGCAGCTTAGGGACTAGCGGGGGGCTCACAGATACGCAGTATTTT.

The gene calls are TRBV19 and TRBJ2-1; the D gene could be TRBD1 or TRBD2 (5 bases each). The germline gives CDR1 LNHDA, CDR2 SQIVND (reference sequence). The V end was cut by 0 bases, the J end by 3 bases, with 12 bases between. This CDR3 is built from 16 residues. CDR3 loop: CASSIDGTLYYNEQFF. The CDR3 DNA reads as TGTGCCAGTAGTATAGATGGGACCCTGTACTACAATGAGCAGTTCTTC. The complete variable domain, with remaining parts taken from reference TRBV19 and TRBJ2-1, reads DGGITQSPKYLFRKEGQNVTLSCEQNLNHDAMYWYRQDPGQGLRLIYYSQIVNDFQKGDIAEGYSVSREKKESFPLTVTSAQKNPTAFYLCASSIDGTLYYNEQFFGPGTRLTVL.

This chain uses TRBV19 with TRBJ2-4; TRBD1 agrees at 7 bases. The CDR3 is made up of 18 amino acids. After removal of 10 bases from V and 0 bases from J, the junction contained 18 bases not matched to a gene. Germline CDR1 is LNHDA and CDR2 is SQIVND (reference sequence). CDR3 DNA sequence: TGTGCCACCGATTCCGGGACAGAGGACGGTAGAGCCAAAAACATTCAGTACTTC. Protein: CATDSGTEDGRAKNIQYF.

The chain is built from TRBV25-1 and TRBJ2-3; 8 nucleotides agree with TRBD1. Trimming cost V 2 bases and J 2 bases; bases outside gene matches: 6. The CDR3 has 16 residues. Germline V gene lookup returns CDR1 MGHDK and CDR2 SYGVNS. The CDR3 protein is CASSEAYRGDTDTQYF. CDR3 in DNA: TGTGCCAGCAGTGAAGCTTACAGGGGGGACACAGATACGCAGTATTTT.

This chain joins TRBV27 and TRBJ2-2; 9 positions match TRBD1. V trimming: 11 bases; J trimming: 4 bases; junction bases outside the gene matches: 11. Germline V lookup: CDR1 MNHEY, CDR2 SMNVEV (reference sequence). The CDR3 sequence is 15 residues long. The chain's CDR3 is CACAFGTGITGELFF. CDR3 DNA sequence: TGTGCCTGTGCTTTTGGGACAGGGATCACCGGGGAGCTGTTTTTT.

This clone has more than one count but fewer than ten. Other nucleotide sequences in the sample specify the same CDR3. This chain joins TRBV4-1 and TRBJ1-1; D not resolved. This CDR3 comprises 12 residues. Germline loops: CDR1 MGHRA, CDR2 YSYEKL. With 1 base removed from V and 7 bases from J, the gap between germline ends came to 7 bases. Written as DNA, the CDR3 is TGCGCCAGCAGCCAAGTTGGAGGTGAAGCTTTCTTT. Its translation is CASSQVGGEAFF.

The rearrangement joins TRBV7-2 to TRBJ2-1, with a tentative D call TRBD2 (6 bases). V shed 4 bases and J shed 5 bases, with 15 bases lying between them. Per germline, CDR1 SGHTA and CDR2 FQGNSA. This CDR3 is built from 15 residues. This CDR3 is CASSSHGGEDNEQFF. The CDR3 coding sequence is TGTGCCAGCAGCTCCCACGGGGGAGAAGACAATGAGCAGTTCTTC.

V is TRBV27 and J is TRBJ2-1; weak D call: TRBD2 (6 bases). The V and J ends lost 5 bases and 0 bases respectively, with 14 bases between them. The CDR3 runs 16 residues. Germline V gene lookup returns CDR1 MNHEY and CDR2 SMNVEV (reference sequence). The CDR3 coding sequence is TGTGCCAGCAGTATCCAAGCGGGCAGCTCCTACAATGAGCAGTTCTTC. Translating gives CASSIQAGSSYNEQFF.

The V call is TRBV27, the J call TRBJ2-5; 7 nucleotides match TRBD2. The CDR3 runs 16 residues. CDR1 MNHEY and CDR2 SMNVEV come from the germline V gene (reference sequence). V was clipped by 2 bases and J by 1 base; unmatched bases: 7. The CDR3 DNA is TGTGCCAGCAGTTTAGGAAGCGGGGAATTCCAAGAGACCCAGTACTTC. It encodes CASSLGSGEFQETQYF.

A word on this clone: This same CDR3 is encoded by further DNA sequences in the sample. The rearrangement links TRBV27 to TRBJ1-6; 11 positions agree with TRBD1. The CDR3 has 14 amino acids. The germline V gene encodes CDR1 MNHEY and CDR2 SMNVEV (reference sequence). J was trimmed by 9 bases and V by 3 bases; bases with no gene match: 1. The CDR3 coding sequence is TGTGCCAGCAGTTTGGGGACAGGGGGTTCACCCCTCCACTTT. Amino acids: CASSLGTGGSPLHF.

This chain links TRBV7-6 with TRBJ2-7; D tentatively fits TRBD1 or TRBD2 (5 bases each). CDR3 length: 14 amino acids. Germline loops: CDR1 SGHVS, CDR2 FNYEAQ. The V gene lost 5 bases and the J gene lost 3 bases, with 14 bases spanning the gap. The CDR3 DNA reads TGTGCCAGCAGCAGAGACAGCGGCGGCTACGAGCAGTACTTC. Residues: CASSRDSGGYEQYF.

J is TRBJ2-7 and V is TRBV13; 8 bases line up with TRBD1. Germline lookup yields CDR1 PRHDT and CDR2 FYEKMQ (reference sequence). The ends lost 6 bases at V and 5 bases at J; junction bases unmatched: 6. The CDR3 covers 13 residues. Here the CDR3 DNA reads TGTGCCAGCAGGGGACAGGACCACCACGAGCAGTACTTC. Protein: CASRGQDHHEQYF.

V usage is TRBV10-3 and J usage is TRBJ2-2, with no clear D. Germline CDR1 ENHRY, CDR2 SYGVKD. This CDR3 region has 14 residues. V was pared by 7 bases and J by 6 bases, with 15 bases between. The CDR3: CAINGPGRPGELFF. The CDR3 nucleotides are TGTGCCATCAATGGACCCGGACGACCCGGGGAGCTGTTTTTT.

The CDR3 protein is CASRGGLAIEQYF. The DNA for the CDR3 is TGTGCCAGCAGGGGCGGACTAGCGATCGAGCAGTACTTC. This chain links TRBV2 with TRBJ2-7; TRBD2 matches 9 bases. Germline values: CDR1 SNHLY, CDR2 FYNNEI. V was clipped by 6 bases and J by 6 bases; unmatched bases: 6. The CDR3 length is 13 residues.

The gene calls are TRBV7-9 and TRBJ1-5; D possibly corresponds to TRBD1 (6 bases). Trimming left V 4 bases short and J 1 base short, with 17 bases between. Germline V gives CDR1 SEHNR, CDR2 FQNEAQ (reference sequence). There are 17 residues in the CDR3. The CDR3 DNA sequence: TGTGCCAGCAGCTATATCAGCGGGGGCGCGAGCAATCAGCCCCAGCATTTT. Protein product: CASSYISGGASNQPQHF.

DNA for the CDR3: TGTGCCAGCAGCGTGAGGGGCAATCAGCCCCAGCATTTT. Protein: CASSVRGNQPQHF. The chain uses TRBV9 and TRBJ1-5; D is ambiguous. Germline V gene sequence: CDR1 SGDLS, CDR2 YYNGEE. CDR3 length: 13 amino acids. Between the trimmed V and J ends, which lost 2 bases and 2 bases, there was a span of 5 bases.